Listed here is a single TCR beta chain. Its antigen is undetermined. This CDR3 is built from 14 residues. The germline CDR1 and CDR2 sequences are SGHKS and YYEKEE (reference sequence). The trim removed 6 bases at V and 6 bases at J, leaving 9 bases unmatched. The source of the sample is a study of PD-1 blockade in classical Hodgkin lymphoma. Each and every patient relapsed after autologous stem cell transplantation, and patients got differing brentuximab vedotin exposure. Magnetic negative selection served to purify CD4+ T cells out of PBMCs that had been thawed. The study recorded best responses of complete response, partial response or progressive disease. Study-wide findings and caveats: Relapsed/refractory patients reportedly had the lowest baseline TCR diversity, below newly diagnosed patients, who were below healthy donors. CD4+ TCR diversity, unlike CD8+, climbed significantly by C4D1. For complete responders, baseline diversity was comparable to that of newly diagnosed patients.

Repertoires were generated with immunoSEQ multiplex PCR, while TCRdb's copy carries only in-frame clones and drops some. Of about 12,000 clones detected, approximately 79% appear once; the ten largest clones hold more than 1.5%. V gene TRBV5-5 combines with J gene TRBJ2-5, with TRBD2 matching over 9 bases. This sequence originates from a human donor with classical Hodgkin lymphoma. Sequencing was performed on CD4+ T cells from blood, taken at baseline. CDR3 bases: TGTGCCAGCAAATTTTCTAGCGGGGAAAAGACCCAGTACTTC. The encoded protein is CASKFSSGEKTQYF.